The present TCR beta chain was sequenced within a study of neurological immune-mediated disorders. Specified time point: longitudinal time-point 2. cDNA synthesis was performed by 5'RACE with 10-nucleotide random UMIs. TCRdb used MiXCR to reprocess the 5' RACE reads, holding one entry per CDR3 protein. This table holds 65,000 to 85,000 distinct CDR3 sequences, about 5.6% found once. V lost 1 base to trimming and J lost 6 bases; unmatched junction nucleotides: 10. CDR3 length: 17 amino acids. Germline V gene lookup returns CDR1 SEHNR and CDR2 FQNEAQ (reference sequence). In this sample, this clonotype turned up many times.

The chain is built from TRBV7-9 and TRBJ2-3, with 10 bases that match TRBD2. Sequencing was done on a sample of PBMCs. This TCR was recovered from a woman aged 55-70 years with multiple sclerosis. The CDR3 reads CASSLGQSGGALDTQYF. Written as DNA, the CDR3 is TGTGCCAGCAGCTTAGGCCAGAGCGGGGGGGCACTCGATACGCAGTATTTT.